Given below is one T cell receptor (beta chain) in context. In its sample, this clonotype was seen once. Its antigen is unknown. Nothing much larger sits one base from this clone, and base qualities are not available. One read alone is a weak basis. Genomic DNA was used as template for profiling of TCR beta VDJ combinations and CDR3 sequences. An Illumina HiSeq 2000 was the platform used for TCR repertoire sequencing. Turning to the authors' computational methods: Repertoires were assessed using TRBV/TRBJ rearrangement plots, CDR3 size and DJ length profiles, and Simpson's diversity index. Whichever DNA sequence was most abundant in the deep sequencing data was defined as the immunodominant clone. CDR3 amino acid sequences were screened for sharing across subjects and compared with published repertoires and the VDJdb database. TCRdb took the public reads, trimmed them with fastp at Q25, ran MiXCR for clone calling and kept in-frame beta chains. Duplicate CDR3 protein sequences are folded into a single record with the most common DNA and genes. The authors' filters were not applied to this entry. Counted in this sample were approximately 160,000 distinct CDR3 sequences; less than 60% of them appeared once. 3.2% of the sample belongs to the ten largest clones.

Flow cytometry had shown CD8+CD57+ cell expansion in the patients selected for sequencing. Every patient had severe acquired aplastic anemia, diagnosed using the International Study of Aplastic Anemia and Agranulocytosis and Camitta criteria. At the time blood was sampled, none of the patients had received any therapy. In this study, sorted CD4+ and CD8+ T cells from the blood of healthy subjects and of severe aplastic anemia patients had their TCR repertoires deep-sequenced. In the USA, patient enrollment took place under clinicaltrials.gov protocols 00001620, 01623167, 00001397, 00071045, 00081523 and 00961064. Ficoll-Paque density gradient centrifugation was used to isolate peripheral blood mononuclear cells. Before DNA extraction, CD4+ and CD8+ T cells were sorted with FACS or magnetic beads. These data are taken from a study of CD8+CD57+ T cells in acquired aplastic anemia (dated by TCRdb to between 2018 and 2020). Regarding the research as a whole: A mean of about 3.2 ug of DNA, ranging from roughly 0.18 to 30 ug, was extracted from sorted CD4+ and CD8+ cells. CD8+CD57+ expansion was defined as a frequency above the mean frequency observed in healthy subjects. Beyond this particular receptor, the publication reports: Around 31 CD8+ CDR3 sequences were shared between patients and controls but appeared highly expressed in patients and within their immunodominant clones. Patients and healthy controls showed no significant difference in CD8+ Simpson's diversity (P=0.060).

CDR1 and CDR2 (SNHLY, FYNNEI) derive from the germline V gene. The junction shows trimming of 3 bases on V and 5 bases on J, plus 8 bases between the germline ends. Including the terminal cysteine and phenylalanine, the CDR3 comprises 13 residues. Only the CDR3 portion is preserved as DNA: 39 bases, with reading frame beginning at the first base. This sequence originates from a human donor with aplastic anemia. The chain is encoded by TRBV2 joined to TRBJ2-1; TRBD1 is perhaps the D gene, given 5 matching bases. Material: sorted CD4+, CD8+, or CD8+CD57+ T cells (not recorded which) from PBMCs. CDR3 loop: CASSDRVHNEQFF. The sequenced DNA is TGTGCCAGCAGTGACAGGGTCCACAATGAGCAGTTCTTC.